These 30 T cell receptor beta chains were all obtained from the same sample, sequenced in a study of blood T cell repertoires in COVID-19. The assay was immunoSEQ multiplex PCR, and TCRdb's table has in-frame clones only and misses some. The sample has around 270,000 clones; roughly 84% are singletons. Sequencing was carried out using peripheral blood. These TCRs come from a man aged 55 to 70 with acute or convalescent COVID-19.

For the CDR3, the DNA is TGTGCCAGCAGCTTAGGACAGGGGGCCTACGAGCAGTACTTC. This translates into CASSLGQGAYEQYF. The V call is TRBV11-1, the J call TRBJ2-7; the match to TRBD1 covers 9 bases. The CDR3 consists of 14 residues. The germline V gene has CDR1 SGHAT and CDR2 FQDESV (reference sequence). V was pared by 1 base and J by 2 bases, with 0 bases of the junction left unmatched.

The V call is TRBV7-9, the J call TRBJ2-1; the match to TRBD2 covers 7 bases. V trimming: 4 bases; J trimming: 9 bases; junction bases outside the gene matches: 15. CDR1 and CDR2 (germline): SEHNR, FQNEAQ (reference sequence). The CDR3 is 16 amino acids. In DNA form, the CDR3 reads TGTGCCAGCAGCTCCCTGGGGGGAGGGCAAACTAGTGAGCAGTTCTTC. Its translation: CASSSLGGGQTSEQFF.

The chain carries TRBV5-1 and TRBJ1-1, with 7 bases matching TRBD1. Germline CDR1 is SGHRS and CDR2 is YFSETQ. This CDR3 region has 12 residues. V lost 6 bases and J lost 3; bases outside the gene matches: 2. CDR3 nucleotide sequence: TGCGCCAGCACGACAGGGTACACTGAAGCTTTCTTT. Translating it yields CASTTGYTEAFF.

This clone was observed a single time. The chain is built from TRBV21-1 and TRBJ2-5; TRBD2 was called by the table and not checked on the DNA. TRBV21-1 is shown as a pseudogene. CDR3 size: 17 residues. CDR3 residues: CASSGRRSVFAKETQYF. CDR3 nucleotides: TGTGCCAGCAGCGGCCGGCGGAGCGTCTTCGCTAAGGAGACCCAGTACTTC.

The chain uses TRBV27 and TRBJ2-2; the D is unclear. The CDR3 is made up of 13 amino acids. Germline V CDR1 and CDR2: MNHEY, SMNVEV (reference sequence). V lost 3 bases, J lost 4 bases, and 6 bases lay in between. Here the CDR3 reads CASSFGPTGELFF. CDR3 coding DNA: TGTGCCAGCAGTTTTGGGCCCACCGGGGAGCTGTTTTTT.

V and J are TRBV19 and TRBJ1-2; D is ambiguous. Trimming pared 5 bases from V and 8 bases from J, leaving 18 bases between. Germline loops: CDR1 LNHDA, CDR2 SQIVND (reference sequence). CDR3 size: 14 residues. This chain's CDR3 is CASSWLGNYEGYTF. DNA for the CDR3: TGTGCCAGTAGTTGGCTGGGTAACTATGAGGGCTACACCTTC. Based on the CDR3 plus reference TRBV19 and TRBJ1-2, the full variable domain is DGGITQSPKYLFRKEGQNVTLSCEQNLNHDAMYWYRQDPGQGLRLIYYSQIVNDFQKGDIAEGYSVSREKKESFPLTVTSAQKNPTAFYLCASSWLGNYEGYTFGSGTRLTVV.

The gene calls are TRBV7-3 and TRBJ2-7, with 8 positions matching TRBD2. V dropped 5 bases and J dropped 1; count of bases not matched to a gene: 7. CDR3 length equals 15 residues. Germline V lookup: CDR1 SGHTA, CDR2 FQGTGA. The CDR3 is CASSRGLAPSYEQYF. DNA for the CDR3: TGTGCCAGCAGCAGAGGACTAGCTCCATCCTACGAGCAGTACTTC.

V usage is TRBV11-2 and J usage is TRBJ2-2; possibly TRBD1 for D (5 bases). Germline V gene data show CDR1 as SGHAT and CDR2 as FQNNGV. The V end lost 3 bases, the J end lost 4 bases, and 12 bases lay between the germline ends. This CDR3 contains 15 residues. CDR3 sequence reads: CASSFRVLSTGELFF. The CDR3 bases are TGTGCCAGCAGCTTCAGGGTTTTAAGCACCGGGGAGCTGTTTTTT.

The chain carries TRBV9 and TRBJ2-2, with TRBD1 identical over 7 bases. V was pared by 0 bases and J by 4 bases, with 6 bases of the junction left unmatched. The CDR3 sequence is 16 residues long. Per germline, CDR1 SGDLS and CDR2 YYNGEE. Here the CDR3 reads CASSVGGAGGTGELFF. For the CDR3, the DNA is TGTGCCAGCAGCGTAGGAGGAGCAGGGGGCACCGGGGAGCTGTTTTTT.

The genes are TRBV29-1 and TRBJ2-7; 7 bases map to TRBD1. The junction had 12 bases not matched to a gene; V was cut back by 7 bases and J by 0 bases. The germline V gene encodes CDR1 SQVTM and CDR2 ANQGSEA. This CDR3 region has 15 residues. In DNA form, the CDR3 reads TGCAGCGCCCTGAGGGGGCAGGGGAGCTCCTACGAGCAGTACTTC. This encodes CSALRGQGSSYEQYF.

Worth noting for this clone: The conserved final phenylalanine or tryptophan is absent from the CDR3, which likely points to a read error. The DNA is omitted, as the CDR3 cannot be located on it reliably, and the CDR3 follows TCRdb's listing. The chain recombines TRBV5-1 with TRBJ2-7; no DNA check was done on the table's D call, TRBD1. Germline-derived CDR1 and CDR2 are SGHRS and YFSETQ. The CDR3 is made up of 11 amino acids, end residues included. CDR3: CASSLGLCYRI.

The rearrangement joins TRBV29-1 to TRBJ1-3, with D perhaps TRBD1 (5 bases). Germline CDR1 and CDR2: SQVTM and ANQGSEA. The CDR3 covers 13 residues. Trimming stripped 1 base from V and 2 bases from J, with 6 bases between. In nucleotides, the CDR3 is TGCAGCGTTGAAGGGGGCCCTGGAAACACCATATATTTT. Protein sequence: CSVEGGPGNTIYF.

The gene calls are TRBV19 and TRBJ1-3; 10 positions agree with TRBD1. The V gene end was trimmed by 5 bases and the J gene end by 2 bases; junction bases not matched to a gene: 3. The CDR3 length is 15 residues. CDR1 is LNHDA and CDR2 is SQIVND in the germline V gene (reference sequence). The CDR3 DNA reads TGTGCCAGTAGTGCCGGGACAGGGGCTGGAAACACCATATATTTT. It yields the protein CASSAGTGAGNTIYF.

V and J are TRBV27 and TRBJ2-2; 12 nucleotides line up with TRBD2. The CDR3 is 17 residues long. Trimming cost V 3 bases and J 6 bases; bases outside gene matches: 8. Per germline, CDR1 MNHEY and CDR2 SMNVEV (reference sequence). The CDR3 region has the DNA TGTGCCAGCAGTTTCACGCGACTAGCGGGAGTCGCCGGGGAGCTGTTTTTT. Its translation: CASSFTRLAGVAGELFF.

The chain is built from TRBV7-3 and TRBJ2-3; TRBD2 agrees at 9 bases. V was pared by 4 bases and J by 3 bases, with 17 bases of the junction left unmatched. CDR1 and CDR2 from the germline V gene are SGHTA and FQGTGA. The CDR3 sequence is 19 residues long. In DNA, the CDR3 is TGTGCCAGCAGCTCGCAACCCCGGGGCGGGAGGGCCTTGACAGATACGCAGTATTTT. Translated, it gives CASSSQPRGGRALTDTQYF.

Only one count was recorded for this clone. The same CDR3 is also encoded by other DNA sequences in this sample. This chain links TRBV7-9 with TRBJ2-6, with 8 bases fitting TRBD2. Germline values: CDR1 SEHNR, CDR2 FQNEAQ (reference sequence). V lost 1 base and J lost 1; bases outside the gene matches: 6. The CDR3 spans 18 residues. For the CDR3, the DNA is TGTGCCAGCAGCTTAGTGCGGGGGGCGTTTTCTGGGGCCAACGTCCTGACTTTC. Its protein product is CASSLVRGAFSGANVLTF. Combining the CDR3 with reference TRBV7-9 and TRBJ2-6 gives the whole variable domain DTGVSQNPRHKITKRGQNVTFRCDPISEHNRLYWYRQTLGQGPEFLTYFQNEAQLEKSRLLSDRFSAERPKGSFSTLEIQRTEQGDSAMYLCASSLVRGAFSGANVLTFGAGSRLTVL.

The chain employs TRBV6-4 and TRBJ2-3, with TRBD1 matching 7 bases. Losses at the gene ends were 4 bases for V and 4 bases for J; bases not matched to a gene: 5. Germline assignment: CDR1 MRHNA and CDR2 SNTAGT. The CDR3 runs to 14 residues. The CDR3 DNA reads TGTGCCAGCAGTGGAGGGGGCGCATCAGATACGCAGTATTTT. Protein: CASSGGGASDTQYF.

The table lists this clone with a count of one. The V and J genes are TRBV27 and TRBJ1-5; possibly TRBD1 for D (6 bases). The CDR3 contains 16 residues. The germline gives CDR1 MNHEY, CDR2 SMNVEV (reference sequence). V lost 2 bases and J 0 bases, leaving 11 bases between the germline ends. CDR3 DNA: TGTGCCAGCAGTTTAATGGCGGGGGCTAGCAATCAGCCCCAGCATTTT. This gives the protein CASSLMAGASNQPQHF.

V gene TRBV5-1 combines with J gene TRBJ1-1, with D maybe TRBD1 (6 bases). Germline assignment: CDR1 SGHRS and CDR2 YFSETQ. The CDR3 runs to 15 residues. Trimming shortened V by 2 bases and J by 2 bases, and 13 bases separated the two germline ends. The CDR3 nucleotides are TGCGCCAGCAGCTTCACAGGGTCCCACAACACTGAAGCTTTCTTT. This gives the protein CASSFTGSHNTEAFF.

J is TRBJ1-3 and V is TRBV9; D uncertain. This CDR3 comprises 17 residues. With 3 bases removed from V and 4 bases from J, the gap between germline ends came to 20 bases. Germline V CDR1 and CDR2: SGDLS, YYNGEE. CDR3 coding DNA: TGTGCCAGCAGCGGAGAGCCTCGGCGGGCGGAAGGAAACACCATATATTTT. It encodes CASSGEPRRAEGNTIYF.

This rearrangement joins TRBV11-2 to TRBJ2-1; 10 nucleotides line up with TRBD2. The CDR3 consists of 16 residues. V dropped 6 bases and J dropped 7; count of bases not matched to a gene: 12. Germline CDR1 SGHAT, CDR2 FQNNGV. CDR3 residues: CASSLWRAGGTNEQFF. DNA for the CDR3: TGTGCCAGCAGTCTTTGGAGAGCGGGGGGGACAAATGAGCAGTTCTTC.

DNA of the CDR3: TGTGCCAGCAGTTACTCGAGACAGGGCTTGGGAGTGGTCCACTTT. Translation: CASSYSRQGLGVVHF. The chain carries TRBV6-5 and TRBJ1-6, with 7 nucleotides matching TRBD1. The germline CDR1 and CDR2 sequences are MNHEY and SVGAGI. The CDR3 runs to 15 residues. V shed 0 bases, J shed 17 bases, and the junction held 13 bases outside the gene matches.

CDR3 sequence (DNA): TGCGCCAGCAGCTTGGAACAGGGGGTGGGTGGCTACACCTTC. It encodes CASSLEQGVGGYTF. The V call is TRBV5-1, the J call TRBJ1-2; 8 nucleotides align to TRBD1. Germline CDR1 reads SGHRS; CDR2 reads YFSETQ. This CDR3 contains 14 residues. Trimming took 0 bases from V and 7 from J; bases not matched to a gene: 5.

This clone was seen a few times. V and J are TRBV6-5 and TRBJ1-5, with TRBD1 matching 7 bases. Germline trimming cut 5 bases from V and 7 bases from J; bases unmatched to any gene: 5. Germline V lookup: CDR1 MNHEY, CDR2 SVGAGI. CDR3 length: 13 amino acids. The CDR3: CASSRQGGQPQHF. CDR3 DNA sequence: TGTGCCAGCAGTAGACAGGGCGGGCAGCCCCAGCATTTT.

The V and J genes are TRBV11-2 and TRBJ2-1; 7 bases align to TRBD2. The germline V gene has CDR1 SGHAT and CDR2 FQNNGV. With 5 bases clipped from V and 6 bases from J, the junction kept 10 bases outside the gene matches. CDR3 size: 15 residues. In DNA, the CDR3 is TGTGCCAGCAGCCCTCCACTAGCGACAGCCAATGAGCAGTTCTTC. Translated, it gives CASSPPLATANEQFF.

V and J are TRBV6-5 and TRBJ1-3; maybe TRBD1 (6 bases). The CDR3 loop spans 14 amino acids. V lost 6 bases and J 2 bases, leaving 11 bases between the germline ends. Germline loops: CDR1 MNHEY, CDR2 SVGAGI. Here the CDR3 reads CASRTGFTGNTIYF. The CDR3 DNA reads TGTGCCAGCAGAACAGGGTTTACTGGAAACACCATATATTTT.

The CDR3 DNA sequence: TGTGCCAGCAGCTCGGGCGGGGGACTAGCGGGGGTCAAACAAGAGACCCAGTACTTC. Protein product: CASSSGGGLAGVKQETQYF. The chain recombines TRBV27 with TRBJ2-5; TRBD2 matches 14 bases. The germline gives CDR1 MNHEY, CDR2 SMNVEV (reference sequence). J was trimmed by 2 bases and V by 6 bases; bases with no gene match: 14. The CDR3 consists of 19 residues.

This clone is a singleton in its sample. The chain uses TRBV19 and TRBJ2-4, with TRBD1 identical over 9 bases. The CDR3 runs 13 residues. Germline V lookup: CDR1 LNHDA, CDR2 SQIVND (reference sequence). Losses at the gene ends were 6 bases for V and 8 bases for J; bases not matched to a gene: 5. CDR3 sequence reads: CASRGTGKDIQYF. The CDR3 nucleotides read TGTGCCAGTAGGGGGACAGGGAAGGACATTCAGTACTTC.

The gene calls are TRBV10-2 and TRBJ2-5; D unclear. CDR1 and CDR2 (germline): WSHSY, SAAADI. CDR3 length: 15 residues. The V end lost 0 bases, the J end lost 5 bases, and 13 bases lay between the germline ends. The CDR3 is CASSESDSRAETQYF. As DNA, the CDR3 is TGCGCCAGCAGTGAGTCTGACTCCCGAGCGGAGACCCAGTACTTC.

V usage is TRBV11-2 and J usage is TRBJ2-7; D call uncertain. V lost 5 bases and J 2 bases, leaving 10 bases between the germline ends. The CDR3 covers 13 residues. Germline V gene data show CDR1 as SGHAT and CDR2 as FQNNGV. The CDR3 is CASSTPQTYEQYF. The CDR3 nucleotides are TGTGCCAGCAGCACCCCCCAGACCTACGAGCAGTACTTC.